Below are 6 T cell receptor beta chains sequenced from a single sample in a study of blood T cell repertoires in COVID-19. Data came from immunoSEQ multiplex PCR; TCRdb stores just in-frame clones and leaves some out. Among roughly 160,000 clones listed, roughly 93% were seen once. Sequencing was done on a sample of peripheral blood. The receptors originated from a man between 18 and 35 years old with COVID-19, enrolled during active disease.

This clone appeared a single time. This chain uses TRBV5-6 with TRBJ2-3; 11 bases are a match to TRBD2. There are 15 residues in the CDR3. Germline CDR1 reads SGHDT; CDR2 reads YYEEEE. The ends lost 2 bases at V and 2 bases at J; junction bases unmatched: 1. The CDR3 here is CASSLLAGDTDTQYF. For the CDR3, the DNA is TGTGCCAGCAGCTTACTAGCGGGAGACACAGATACGCAGTATTTT.

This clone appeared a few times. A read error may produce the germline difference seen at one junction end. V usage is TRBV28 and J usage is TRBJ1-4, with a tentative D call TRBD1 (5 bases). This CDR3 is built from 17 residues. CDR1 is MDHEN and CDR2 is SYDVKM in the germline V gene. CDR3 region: CASSLPTPGTGGEKLLF. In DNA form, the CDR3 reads TGTGCCAGCAGTTTACCTACGCCGGGGACCGGGGGGGAAAAACTGCTTTTT.

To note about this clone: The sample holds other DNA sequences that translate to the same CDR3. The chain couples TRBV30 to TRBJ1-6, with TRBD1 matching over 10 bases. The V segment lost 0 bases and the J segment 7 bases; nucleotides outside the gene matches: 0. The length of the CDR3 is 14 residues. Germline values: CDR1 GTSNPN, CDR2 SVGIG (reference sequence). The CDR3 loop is CAWSVGQGNSPLHF. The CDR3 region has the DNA TGTGCCTGGAGTGTGGGACAGGGGAATTCACCCCTCCACTTT.

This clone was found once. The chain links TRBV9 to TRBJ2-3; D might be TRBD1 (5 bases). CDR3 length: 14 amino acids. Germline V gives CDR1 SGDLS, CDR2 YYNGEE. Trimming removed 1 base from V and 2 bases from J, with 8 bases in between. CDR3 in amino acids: CASSVQGPTDTQYF. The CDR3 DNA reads TGTGCCAGCAGCGTACAGGGTCCCACAGATACGCAGTATTTT.

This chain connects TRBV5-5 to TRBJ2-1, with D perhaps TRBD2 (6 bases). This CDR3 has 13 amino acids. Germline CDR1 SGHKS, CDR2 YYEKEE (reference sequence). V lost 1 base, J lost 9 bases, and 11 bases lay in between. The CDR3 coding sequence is TGTGCCAGCAGCTTGCAGGGAGCGGGTGAGCAGTTCTTC. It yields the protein CASSLQGAGEQFF.

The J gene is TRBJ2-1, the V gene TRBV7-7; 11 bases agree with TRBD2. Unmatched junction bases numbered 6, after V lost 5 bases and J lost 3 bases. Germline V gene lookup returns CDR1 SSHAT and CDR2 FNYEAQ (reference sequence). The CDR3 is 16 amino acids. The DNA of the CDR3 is TGTGCCAGCAGCCCGCTAGCGGGAGGATTCTACAATGAGCAGTTCTTC. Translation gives CASSPLAGGFYNEQFF.